The 7 T cell receptor beta chains given below trace back to one sample, sequenced in a study of cytomegalovirus exposure and HLA in healthy donors. Clones were sequenced by immunoSEQ multiplex PCR, and TCRdb holds only the in-frame ones, with some missing. This table holds approximately 140,000 clones, roughly 86% found once. Sequences were obtained from PBMCs. Receptors were obtained from a man younger than 35 in good health and CMV-seropositive.

The chain employs TRBV27 and TRBJ2-5; 10 bases line up with TRBD1. The CDR3 loop spans 16 amino acids. Per germline, CDR1 MNHEY and CDR2 SMNVEV (reference sequence). Trimming at V came to 3 bases and at J to 4 bases, leaving 8 bases not matched to a gene. CDR3 nucleotide sequence: TGTGCCAGCAGTTTTGGGGACAGGGGAGGTCGAGAGACCCAGTACTTC. This translates into CASSFGDRGGRETQYF.

The CDR3 sequence: CASSLGTASLGELFF. The CDR3 bases are TGTGCCAGCAGTTTAGGGACAGCCTCCCTCGGGGAGCTGTTTTTT. The chain links TRBV27 to TRBJ2-2, with 7 bases matching TRBD1. Trimming removed 2 bases from V and 7 bases from J; junction bases left unmatched: 7. In germline, CDR1 is MNHEY, CDR2 SMNVEV (reference sequence). This CDR3 comprises 15 residues.

The CDR3 region is CAVQGLYTEAFF. CDR3 sequence (DNA): TGTGCCGTACAGGGGTTGTACACTGAAGCTTTCTTT. The chain uses TRBV28 and TRBJ1-1, with 7 bases that match TRBD1. V was pared by 11 bases and J by 3 bases, with 6 bases of the junction left unmatched. CDR1 is MDHEN, CDR2 SYDVKM, per germline. The CDR3 totals 12 residues.

The chain employs TRBV7-2 and TRBJ1-2; tentatively, D is TRBD1 (6 bases). CDR1 is SGHTA and CDR2 is FQGNSA in the germline V gene. This CDR3 is 14 amino acids long. V gave up 6 bases and J gave up 13 bases, with 24 bases separating them. Written as DNA, the CDR3 is TGTGCCAGCAGAGATATACAGGGCAAGTCGGCTTGCACCTTC. Protein sequence: CASRDIQGKSACTF.

The V gene is TRBV6-5, the J gene TRBJ1-4, with 7 bases matching TRBD1. Germline CDR1 is MNHEY and CDR2 is SVGAGI. This CDR3 comprises 13 residues. With 5 bases clipped from V and 7 bases from J, the junction kept 4 bases outside the gene matches. The CDR3 DNA follows: TGTGCCAGCAGTCCTCGGACAGGTGAAAAACTGTTTTTT. Translated, it gives CASSPRTGEKLFF.

This clone was seen a few times. The chain links TRBV18 to TRBJ1-1; D gene unclear. The CDR3 spans 12 residues. Deletions cut 3 bases from V and 10 bases from J, with 12 bases between. CDR1 is KGHSH, CDR2 LQKENI, per germline. Here the CDR3 DNA reads TGTGCCAGCTCACCGGGTCGTTCGGGAGCTTTCTTT. Translated, it gives CASSPGRSGAFF. Full variable domain (remainder filled in from reference TRBV18 and TRBJ1-1): NAGVMQNPRHLVRRRGQEARLRCSPMKGHSHVYWYRQLPEEGLKFMVYLQKENIIDESGMPKERFSAEFPKEGPSILRIQQVVRGDSAAYFCASSPGRSGAFFGQGTRLTVV.

This clone came up once. In nucleotides, the CDR3 is TGTGCCAGCAGTCCCCGGACAGTGGTAACTGAAGCTTTCTTT. Protein product: CASSPRTVVTEAFF. This sequence joins TRBV27 and TRBJ1-1, with D tentatively TRBD1 (6 bases). The CDR3 covers 14 residues. Per the germline V gene, CDR1 is MNHEY and CDR2 is SMNVEV (reference sequence). Trimming left V 5 bases short and J 5 bases short, with 15 bases between.